Below, one T cell receptor (beta chain) is given with its context. The antigen is unknown. Trimming shortened V by 3 bases and J by 8 bases, and 14 bases separated the two germline ends. The CDR3 length is 13 residues. This specimen belongs to a study of molecular identifiers for immune sequencing clone quantification. Library preparation followed earlier protocols using designated TCR primers. TCRdb redid the calling of the PCR reads with MiXCR, one entry per CDR3 protein. The data contain under 85,000 distinct CDR3 sequences, less than 20% of them singletons. Broader study findings: Among effectors, clones above 20 RNA copies held over 99% of molecules; among naive cells, under 1%.

Sequenced sample: naive CD8+ T cells from blood, with Jurkat cell RNA spiked in. Specified subset: FACS-sorted CD8+CD4-CCR7+CD45RA+ naive T cells. V is TRBV12-3 or TRBV12-4 and J is TRBJ2-7; D is unclear. This receptor was identified in a human donor in good health. Some libraries in this study had Jurkat cell RNA spiked in. CDR3 loop: CASSFPPAGKQYF. The CDR3 DNA reads TGTGCCAGCAGTTTCCCCCCCGCCGGAAAGCAGTACTTC.